Presented here are 28 T cell receptor beta chains from one specimen sequenced in a study of ipilimumab plus nivolumab after autologous stem cell transplantation. Produced via immunoSEQ multiplex PCR; TCRdb's table is partial and in-frame only. The repertoire holds about 43,000 clones, with about 88% as singletons. Sequencing was performed on PBMCs, taken in a trial of ipilimumab plus nivolumab as post-transplant consolidation. Source of these receptors: a male donor with multiple myeloma.

The CDR3 sequence: CASSLVGGANTGELFF. CDR3 DNA: TGTGCCAGCAGCTTAGTAGGCGGGGCGAACACCGGGGAGCTGTTTTTT. J is TRBJ2-2 and V is TRBV7-3, with D possibly being TRBD2 (6 bases). Germline V gives CDR1 SGHTA, CDR2 FQGTGA. The CDR3 is made up of 16 amino acids. V was cut by 2 bases and J by 0 bases, with 10 bases left in between. The entire variable domain, with the rest obtained from reference TRBV7-3 and TRBJ2-2, is as follows: GAGVSQTPSNKVTEKGKYVELRCDPISGHTALYWYRQSLGQGPEFLIYFQGTGAADDSGLPNDRFFAVRPEGSVSTLKIQRTERGDSAVYLCASSLVGGANTGELFFGEGSRLTVL.

CDR3 DNA sequence: TGTGCCTGGAGTGTACGGGGGGCTGGGGCCAACGTCCTGACTTTC. It specifies CAWSVRGAGANVLTF. The chain joins TRBV30 to TRBJ2-6, with TRBD2 matching over 7 bases. Germline CDR1 and CDR2: GTSNPN and SVGIG (reference sequence). V trimming: 0 bases; J trimming: 2 bases; junction bases outside the gene matches: 1. The CDR3 has 15 residues.

CDR3: CAWSVGEGQPQHF. For the CDR3, the DNA is TGTGCCTGGAGTGTAGGTGAGGGGCAGCCCCAGCATTTT. This sequence joins TRBV30 and TRBJ1-5, with D perhaps matching TRBD1 (5 bases). The V end was cut by 0 bases, the J end by 7 bases, with 10 bases between. The CDR3 covers 13 residues. CDR1 is GTSNPN, CDR2 SVGIG, per germline (reference sequence).

V is TRBV20-1 and J is TRBJ1-1; no clear D. The germline V and J ends were trimmed by 3 bases and 5 bases, with 7 bases remaining between them. The V gene's germline CDR1 is DFQATT and CDR2 SNEGSKA (reference sequence). This CDR3 comprises 11 residues. The CDR3 protein is CSASPRTEAFF. The CDR3 bases are TGCAGTGCTAGCCCACGAACTGAAGCTTTCTTT.

This chain links TRBV7-3 with TRBJ2-1; 14 bases map to TRBD2. With 2 bases clipped from V and 4 bases from J, the junction kept 1 base outside the gene matches. The CDR3 is 16 amino acids. Germline V lookup: CDR1 SGHTA, CDR2 FQGTGA. CDR3 DNA: TGTGCCAGCAGCTTAGGGACTAGCGGGGGTTACAATGAGCAGTTCTTC. Residues: CASSLGTSGGYNEQFF.

This sequence joins TRBV6-1 and TRBJ2-7, with D hard to call. With 7 bases removed from V and 2 bases from J, the gap between germline ends came to 12 bases. CDR1 and CDR2 from the germline V gene are MNHNS and SASEGT. This CDR3 spans 13 amino acids. The CDR3 spells CASTPDEAYEQYF. CDR3 nucleotide sequence: TGTGCCAGCACTCCGGACGAGGCCTACGAGCAGTACTTC.

The V gene is TRBV14, the J gene TRBJ1-3; D not resolved. The germline CDR1 and CDR2 sequences are SGHDN and FVKESK. With 4 bases removed from V and 0 bases from J, the gap between germline ends came to 10 bases. The CDR3 is 15 residues long. The CDR3 DNA sequence: TGTGCCAGCAGCCGCCGCGGAAGCTCTGGAAACACCATATATTTT. Encoded protein: CASSRRGSSGNTIYF.

The V call is TRBV19, the J call TRBJ1-2; D is undetermined. V lost 7 bases to trimming and J lost 5 bases, with 17 bases between them. Germline V lookup: CDR1 LNHDA, CDR2 SQIVND (reference sequence). This CDR3 region has 14 residues. The CDR3: CASNRGSVRYGYTF. The CDR3 DNA sequence: TGTGCCAGTAACCGGGGATCGGTTCGGTATGGCTACACCTTC.

The rearrangement links TRBV11-3 to TRBJ1-6; TRBD1 might be the D (6 bases). This CDR3 region has 14 residues. V lost 5 bases and J lost 7, with 12 bases in between. The germline CDR1 and CDR2 sequences are SGHNT and YENEEA. The CDR3 bases are TGTGCCAGCAGCCAAAGACAGGCAAATTCACCCCTCCACTTT. This gives the protein CASSQRQANSPLHF.

V and J are TRBV7-9 and TRBJ2-1; D might be TRBD1 or TRBD2, each matching 5 bases. This CDR3 region has 14 residues. The germline gives CDR1 SEHNR, CDR2 FQNEAQ (reference sequence). V was pared by 0 bases and J by 8 bases, with 11 bases between. CDR3 in DNA: TGTGCCAGCAGCTTAGCCATGGGGGTCGATGAGCAGTTCTTC. This translates into CASSLAMGVDEQFF.

The rearrangement uses TRBV7-3 and TRBJ1-6; D is unresolved. V lost 8 bases and J 7 bases, leaving 12 bases between the germline ends. The CDR3 runs to 13 residues. In germline, CDR1 is SGHTA, CDR2 FQGTGA. The CDR3 nucleotides read TGTGCCAGCGCCCTCACGGGGAATTCACCCCTCCACTTT. It encodes CASALTGNSPLHF.

This sequence joins TRBV7-2 and TRBJ2-7, with 9 bases that match TRBD2. There are 15 residues in the CDR3. V was pared by 5 bases and J by 3 bases, with 8 bases of the junction left unmatched. Germline V lookup: CDR1 SGHTA, CDR2 FQGNSA. CDR3 DNA sequence: TGTGCCAGCAGCCTAGGAGCGGGGGGTTACTACGAGCAGTACTTC. Residues: CASSLGAGGYYEQYF.

The chain carries TRBV25-1 and TRBJ1-1; 11 bases are shared with TRBD1. CDR3 length: 16 amino acids. The V segment lost 6 bases and the J segment 4 bases; nucleotides outside the gene matches: 10. The germline V gene encodes CDR1 MGHDK and CDR2 SYGVNS. The CDR3 spells CASSLGTGGGRTEAFF. For the CDR3, the DNA is TGTGCCAGCAGCCTCGGGACAGGGGGAGGGCGCACTGAAGCTTTCTTT.

This clone occurred a few times. The J gene is TRBJ1-6, the V gene TRBV4-3; tentative D call: TRBD1 (6 bases). The V gene lost 1 base and the J gene lost 7 bases, with 17 bases spanning the gap. The germline gives CDR1 LGHNA, CDR2 YSLEER. The CDR3 runs 17 residues. CDR3 loop: CASSQGGPRAANSPLHF. CDR3 bases: TGCGCCAGCAGCCAAGGGGGGCCACGCGCCGCCAATTCACCCCTCCACTTT.

This chain links TRBV6-5 with TRBJ1-1; D may be TRBD1 (6 bases). CDR1 and CDR2 (germline): MNHEY, SVGAGI. The CDR3 length is 15 residues. Trimming shortened V by 2 bases and J by 1 base, and 11 bases separated the two germline ends. This chain's CDR3 is CASSYLGTRNTEAFF. The CDR3 coding sequence is TGTGCCAGCAGTTACCTTGGGACACGGAACACTGAAGCTTTCTTT.

The chain employs TRBV2 and TRBJ1-1; D is ambiguous. The V gene's germline CDR1 is SNHLY and CDR2 FYNNEI. Trimming pared 2 bases from V and 4 bases from J, leaving 14 bases between. The CDR3 spans 15 residues. Here the CDR3 reads CASSEIFGVGTEAFF. The CDR3 bases are TGTGCCAGCAGTGAAATTTTTGGGGTGGGCACTGAAGCTTTCTTT.

The V and J genes are TRBV5-1 and TRBJ1-1; 8 bases are shared with TRBD1. Looked up from germline, CDR1 is SGHRS and CDR2 is YFSETQ. Unmatched junction bases numbered 13, after V lost 2 bases and J lost 4 bases. The CDR3 has 17 residues. CDR3 in DNA: TGCGCCAGCAGCTTCCTCGGACAGGGAATTAATCCCACTGAAGCTTTCTTT. Translating it yields CASSFLGQGINPTEAFF.

This chain uses TRBV6-5 with TRBJ1-2; 7 nucleotides line up with TRBD1. This CDR3 region has 16 residues. Germline CDR1 MNHEY, CDR2 SVGAGI. J was trimmed by 4 bases and V by 3 bases; bases with no gene match: 11. The CDR3 DNA follows: TGTGCCAGCAGTTATTCCCCTGCCGACAGGGCCTATGGCTACACCTTC. It yields the protein CASSYSPADRAYGYTF.

V is TRBV29-1 and J is TRBJ2-7, with TRBD1 matching 8 bases. The CDR3 spans 15 residues. Unmatched junction bases numbered 13, after V lost 7 bases and J lost 2 bases. CDR1 and CDR2 from the germline V gene are SQVTM and ANQGSEA. CDR3 DNA sequence: TGCAGCGCCAAATGGGGGGACAGGAGTCCCTACGAGCAGTACTTC. It encodes CSAKWGDRSPYEQYF.

This sequence joins TRBV6-5 and TRBJ2-5; TRBD1 matches at 8 bases. Per germline, CDR1 MNHEY and CDR2 SVGAGI. CDR3 length: 15 amino acids. Unmatched junction bases numbered 11, after V lost 5 bases and J lost 6 bases. CDR3 residues: CASSPPGQGRKTQYF. The CDR3 DNA sequence: TGTGCCAGCAGTCCCCCAGGACAGGGTCGGAAGACCCAGTACTTC.

The gene calls are TRBV4-3 and TRBJ1-2; tentative D call: TRBD1 (5 bases). There are 15 residues in the CDR3. The V gene lost 0 bases and the J gene lost 0 bases, with 8 bases spanning the gap. CDR1 and CDR2 from the germline V gene are LGHNA and YSLEER. The CDR3 protein is CASSQDPTANYGYTF. CDR3 bases: TGCGCCAGCAGCCAAGACCCGACAGCTAACTATGGCTACACCTTC.

The chain is built from TRBV19 and TRBJ2-7; no definite D call. CDR1 and CDR2 from the germline V gene are LNHDA and SQIVND (reference sequence). V was shortened by 0 bases and J by 2 bases, with 8 bases between the two germline ends. The CDR3 is 14 residues long. The CDR3 coding sequence is TGTGCCAGTAGTATAGAGGCCCCGGCCTACGAGCAGTACTTC. It yields the protein CASSIEAPAYEQYF. The whole variable domain, remainder taken from reference TRBV19 and TRBJ2-7, is DGGITQSPKYLFRKEGQNVTLSCEQNLNHDAMYWYRQDPGQGLRLIYYSQIVNDFQKGDIAEGYSVSREKKESFPLTVTSAQKNPTAFYLCASSIEAPAYEQYFGPGTRLTVT.

This chain uses TRBV5-4 with TRBJ2-7; 14 bases align to TRBD2. With V trimmed by 0 bases and J by 3 bases, 8 bases remained unmatched. Germline V CDR1 and CDR2: SGHNT, YYREEE (reference sequence). The CDR3 length is 18 residues. The CDR3 DNA follows: TGTGCCAGCAGCTTGGGACTAGCGGGAGGGGGAAGGGGCTACGAGCAGTACTTC. Its translation: CASSLGLAGGGRGYEQYF.

The J gene is TRBJ2-7, the V gene TRBV6-6, with D possibly matching TRBD1 (5 bases). The CDR3 consists of 14 residues. V lost 5 bases to trimming and J lost 6 bases, with 17 bases between them. Germline assignment: CDR1 MNHNY and CDR2 SVGAGI (reference sequence). CDR3 coding DNA: TGTGCCAGCAGTAACCCTCGAAGGGGTGGCGAGCAGTACTTC. Its protein product is CASSNPRRGGEQYF.

A word on this clone: At one end, the junction sequence differs from germline, possibly due to a read error. This chain links TRBV19 with TRBJ2-7, with D perhaps given as TRBD1 or TRBD2 (5 bases each). This CDR3 has 15 residues. CDR1 is LNHDA, CDR2 SQIVND, per germline (reference sequence). The CDR3 nucleotides read TGTGCCAGTAGTAGGACACGAGGGTCCTCCTCCGAGCAGTACTTC. Protein: CASSRTRGSSSEQYF.

This chain joins TRBV7-2 and TRBJ2-3; 9 nucleotides agree with TRBD2. The CDR3 has 17 residues. Germline lookup yields CDR1 SGHTA and CDR2 FQGNSA. The V gene end was trimmed by 3 bases and the J gene end by 2 bases; junction bases not matched to a gene: 9. CDR3 loop: CASSLGVAGVFTDTQYF. CDR3 nucleotides: TGTGCCAGCAGCTTGGGCGTAGCGGGGGTTTTCACAGATACGCAGTATTTT.

The chain recombines TRBV6-5 with TRBJ1-6; 8 nucleotides agree with TRBD1. The V gene end was trimmed by 2 bases and the J gene end by 9 bases; junction bases not matched to a gene: 6. Germline CDR1 MNHEY, CDR2 SVGAGI. This CDR3 spans 15 amino acids. DNA for the CDR3: TGTGCCAGCAGTTACGAGAAGACAGGGGTTTCACCCCTCCACTTT. Protein sequence: CASSYEKTGVSPLHF.

The chain uses TRBV27 and TRBJ2-5; D gene ambiguous. The CDR3 loop spans 14 amino acids. Germline V gives CDR1 MNHEY, CDR2 SMNVEV (reference sequence). V lost 2 bases and J 1 base, leaving 8 bases between the germline ends. CDR3 DNA: TGTGCCAGCAGTTTACTGGGCACCCAAGAGACCCAGTACTTC. Its protein is CASSLLGTQETQYF.